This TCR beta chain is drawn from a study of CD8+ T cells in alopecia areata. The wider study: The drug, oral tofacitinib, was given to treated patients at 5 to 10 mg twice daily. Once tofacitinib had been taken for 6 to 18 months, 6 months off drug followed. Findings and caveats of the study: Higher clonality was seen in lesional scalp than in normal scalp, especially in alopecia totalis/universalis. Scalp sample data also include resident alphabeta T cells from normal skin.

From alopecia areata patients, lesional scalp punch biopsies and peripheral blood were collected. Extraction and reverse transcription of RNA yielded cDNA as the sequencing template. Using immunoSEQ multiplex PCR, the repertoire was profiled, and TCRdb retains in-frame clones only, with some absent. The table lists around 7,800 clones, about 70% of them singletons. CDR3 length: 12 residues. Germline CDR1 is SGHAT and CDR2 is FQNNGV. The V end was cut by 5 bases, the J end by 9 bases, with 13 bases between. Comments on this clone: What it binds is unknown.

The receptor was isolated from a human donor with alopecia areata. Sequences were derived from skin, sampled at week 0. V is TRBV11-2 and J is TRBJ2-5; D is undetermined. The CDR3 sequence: CASSPDPGSQYF. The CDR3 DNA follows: TGTGCCAGCAGCCCAGATCCCGGGTCCCAGTACTTC. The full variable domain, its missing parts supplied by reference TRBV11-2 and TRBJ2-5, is EAGVAQSPRYKIIEKRQSVAFWCNPISGHATLYWYQQILGQGPKLLIQFQNNGVVDDSQLPKDRFSAERLKGVDSTLKIQPAKLEDSAVYLCASSPDPGSQYFGPGTRLLVL.